This T cell receptor (beta chain) was recovered during a study of tumor-infiltrating lymphocytes in primary liver carcinoma. The V gene's germline CDR1 is SGHNT and CDR2 YENEEA. CDR3 length equals 17 residues. With regard to this clonotype: The antigen is not known. The junction departs from the called germline gene at one end, perhaps through a read error.

Study-wide results and limits: Tumor top-250-clone fractions significantly exceeded those of blood (p = 0.039). Representation across all five tumor regions was limited to only about 7-25% of top clones.

Investigators took RNA and DNA out together from approximately 22-30 mg of unsorted bulk tissue. Enrolled patients were chronically infected with HBV and treatment-naive. Five distinct regions per tumor were sampled. cDNA specific to TCR beta was made from approximately 0.55 ug of total RNA, with a constant-region primer employed for priming. It was through three nested multiplex PCR rounds of slightly modified ARM-PCR that TCR beta libraries arose. The first two PCR rounds used TRBV1-TRBV30 forward primers with a C-beta reverse primer, around 10 cycles each. From the multiplex PCR reads, TCRdb called clonotypes with MiXCR, one entry per CDR3 protein. The top ten clones hold around two fifths of a sample with 20,000 to 25,000 distinct CDR3 sequences, nearly 80% of them seen once.

The source material was liver tumor tissue from sampling region 1. Subset defined: tumor region T1, superior pole. This TCR was recovered from a woman younger than 45 with primary liver carcinoma and hepatitis B virus infection. The rearrangement joins TRBV11-3 to TRBJ2-1, with 12 bases aligning to TRBD2. CDR3 bases: TGTGCCAGCAGCTTATGTCTACTAGCGGGAGGCTACTATGAGCAGTTCTTC. Translation gives CASSLCLLAGGYYEQFF.